Below are 28 T cell receptor beta chains sequenced from a single sample in a study of multiple sclerosis patients with progressive multifocal leukoencephalopathy. Time point described: about a year of natalizumab therapy. The method was immunoSEQ multiplex PCR; TCRdb's version includes in-frame clones alone and lacks a portion of them. Of 20,000 to 30,000 clones in the sample, 91% were seen once. This specimen was PBMCs, taken from a patient treated with natalizumab. The source is a man aged 25 to 40 with multiple sclerosis.

The chain couples TRBV29-1 to TRBJ1-2; D might be TRBD1 (6 bases). The CDR3 loop spans 11 amino acids. CDR1 is SQVTM and CDR2 is ANQGSEA in the germline V gene. V lost 8 bases and J lost 6, with 13 bases in between. The CDR3 bases are TGCAGCATACAAGGGGGACATGGCTACACCTTC. The encoded protein is CSIQGGHGYTF.

The chain employs TRBV5-6 and TRBJ2-5; no firm D call. Trimming pared 0 bases from V and 1 base from J, leaving 7 bases between. Germline CDR1 and CDR2: SGHDT and YYEEEE. This CDR3 comprises 14 residues. CDR3 nucleotides: TGTGCCAGCAGCTTGGGGGCCGTCCAAGAGACCCAGTACTTC. This codes for CASSLGAVQETQYF. Based on the CDR3 plus reference TRBV5-6 and TRBJ2-5, the full variable domain is DAGVTQSPTHLIKTRGQQVTLRCSPKSGHDTVSWYQQALGQGPQFIFQYYEEEERQRGNFPDRFSGHQFPNYSSELNVNALLLGDSALYLCASSLGAVQETQYFGPGTRLLVL.

The chain carries TRBV7-9 and TRBJ2-5; 9 nucleotides agree with TRBD2. Looked up from germline, CDR1 is SEHNR and CDR2 is FQNEAQ (reference sequence). V was pared by 1 base and J by 3 bases, with 3 bases of the junction left unmatched. This CDR3 comprises 15 residues. CDR3 residues: CASSLEASGEETQYF. In DNA, the CDR3 is TGTGCCAGCAGCTTAGAGGCTAGCGGGGAAGAGACCCAGTACTTC.

This clone was counted only a few times. The DNA of the CDR3 is TGTGCCACCAAAGTCAGGGCGAACACCGGGGAGCTGTTTTTT. Protein sequence: CATKVRANTGELFF. This rearrangement joins TRBV15 to TRBJ2-2; possible D gene TRBD1, 5 bases. Trimming removed 7 bases from V and 0 bases from J, with 9 bases in between. The CDR3 contains 14 residues. The germline gives CDR1 LNHNV, CDR2 YYDKDF (reference sequence). Full variable domain (outside the CDR3, taken from reference TRBV15 and TRBJ2-2): DAMVIQNPRYQVTQFGKPVTLSCSQTLNHNVMYWYQQKSSQAPKLLFHYYDKDFNNEADTPDNFQSRRPNTSFCFLDIRSPGLGDTAMYLCATKVRANTGELFFGEGSRLTVL.

V and J are TRBV18 and TRBJ2-1; 8 bases fit TRBD1. The CDR3 length is 14 residues. With V trimmed by 3 bases and J by 5 bases, 3 bases remained unmatched. CDR1 KGHSH and CDR2 LQKENI come from the germline V gene. The CDR3 spells CASSPGTGDNEQFF. The CDR3 DNA is TGTGCCAGCTCACCCGGGACAGGAGACAATGAGCAGTTCTTC. Supplemented by reference TRBV18 and TRBJ2-1, the full variable domain reads NAGVMQNPRHLVRRRGQEARLRCSPMKGHSHVYWYRQLPEEGLKFMVYLQKENIIDESGMPKERFSAEFPKEGPSILRIQQVVRGDSAAYFCASSPGTGDNEQFFGPGTRLTVL.

V gene TRBV7-6 combines with J gene TRBJ2-1, with 10 bases matching TRBD2. The J segment lost 6 bases and the V segment lost 4 bases, leaving 6 bases of the junction unmatched. Per germline, CDR1 SGHVS and CDR2 FNYEAQ. CDR3 length: 15 residues. The DNA for the CDR3 is TGTGCCAGCAGCTCAGCGGGAGGGGCGGGCAATGAGCAGTTCTTC. Translated: CASSSAGGAGNEQFF.

The J gene is TRBJ2-7, the V gene TRBV5-6; TRBD2 matches 8 bases. This CDR3 is built from 15 residues. The V gene end was trimmed by 2 bases and the J gene end by 0 bases; junction bases not matched to a gene: 4. Germline CDR1 SGHDT, CDR2 YYEEEE. DNA for the CDR3: TGTGCCAGCAGCTTCCTAAGCGGGAGCTCCTACGAGCAGTACTTC. As protein: CASSFLSGSSYEQYF.

This rearrangement joins TRBV4-3 to TRBJ2-2, with 9 bases fitting TRBD1. CDR1 LGHNA and CDR2 YSLEER come from the germline V gene. The V gene end was trimmed by 4 bases and the J gene end by 8 bases; junction bases not matched to a gene: 5. This CDR3 is 14 amino acids long. This CDR3 reads CASSLDRGMGELFF. CDR3 coding DNA: TGCGCCAGCAGCCTAGACAGGGGGATGGGGGAGCTGTTTTTT.

The V and J genes are TRBV7-9 and TRBJ2-3; the D is unclear. From germline, CDR1 is SEHNR and CDR2 FQNEAQ (reference sequence). The V gene lost 3 bases and the J gene lost 3 bases, with 4 bases spanning the gap. The CDR3 loop spans 12 amino acids. Here the CDR3 DNA reads TGTGCCAGCAGCTTCGGGACAGATACGCAGTATTTT. It is translated as CASSFGTDTQYF.

The chain is built from TRBV6-1 and TRBJ2-7; tentative D call: TRBD1 (6 bases). Germline V CDR1 and CDR2: MNHNS, SASEGT. The V gene lost 7 bases and the J gene lost 7 bases, with 20 bases spanning the gap. There are 14 residues in the CDR3. Here the CDR3 reads CASTVGVRQGEQYV. The CDR3 nucleotides read TGTGCCAGCACAGTCGGAGTTCGTCAGGGGGAGCAGTACGTC.

V usage is TRBV6-1 and J usage is TRBJ1-1; D call uncertain. There are 13 residues in the CDR3. Trimming stripped 5 bases from V and 1 base from J, with 8 bases between. Germline V lookup: CDR1 MNHNS, CDR2 SASEGT. The CDR3 DNA reads as TGTGCCAGCAGTTCCGTGGGGAACACTGAAGCTTTCTTT. The encoded protein is CASSSVGNTEAFF.

This sequence joins TRBV20-1 and TRBJ2-7; 8 nucleotides match TRBD2. CDR1 and CDR2 from the germline V gene are DFQATT and SNEGSKA (reference sequence). This CDR3 spans 11 amino acids. Trimming cost V 5 bases and J 4 bases; bases outside gene matches: 1. The CDR3 spells CSAQRGYEQYV. In nucleotides, the CDR3 is TGCAGTGCTCAGCGGGGGTACGAGCAGTACGTC.

The chain carries TRBV29-1 and TRBJ1-2; 8 bases agree with TRBD1. This CDR3 region has 12 residues. The V gene's germline CDR1 is SQVTM and CDR2 ANQGSEA. The junction had 7 bases not matched to a gene; V was cut back by 5 bases and J by 8 bases. CDR3 sequence reads: CSVQGQGQGYTF. For the CDR3, the DNA is TGCAGCGTTCAAGGACAGGGACAAGGCTACACCTTC.

This sequence joins TRBV7-9 and TRBJ2-7; no definite D call. Germline CDR1 SEHNR, CDR2 FQNEAQ (reference sequence). The CDR3 sequence is 12 residues long. The V end was cut by 5 bases, the J end by 1 base, with 6 bases between. Here the CDR3 reads CASSQGSYEQYF. CDR3 DNA sequence: TGTGCCAGCAGCCAAGGATCCTACGAGCAGTACTTC.

This chain connects TRBV14 to TRBJ1-2; D is possibly TRBD1 (6 bases). Per the germline V gene, CDR1 is SGHDN and CDR2 is FVKESK. This CDR3 is built from 13 residues. Trimming removed 0 bases from V and 8 bases from J, with 10 bases in between. CDR3 DNA sequence: TGTGCCAGCAGCCAAGATTCCGGGGGCGGCTACACCTTC. This encodes CASSQDSGGGYTF.

The chain couples TRBV7-9 to TRBJ1-1, with TRBD1 matching 7 bases. From germline, CDR1 is SEHNR and CDR2 FQNEAQ (reference sequence). The CDR3 has 16 amino acids. J gave up 0 bases and V 5 bases, and 9 bases lay outside the gene matches. CDR3 region: CASSPRTGAMNTEAFF. CDR3 nucleotides: TGTGCCAGCAGCCCGCGGACAGGTGCCATGAACACTGAAGCTTTCTTT.

The chain uses TRBV4-3 and TRBJ1-5; D is undetermined. Germline V gene lookup returns CDR1 LGHNA and CDR2 YSLEER. CDR3 size: 13 residues. The V gene lost 6 bases and the J gene lost 3 bases, with 9 bases spanning the gap. CDR3 DNA: TGCGCCAGCAGTCGTATTATCAATCAGCCCCAGCATTTT. As protein: CASSRIINQPQHF.

This clone was observed a handful of times. CDR3 sequence: CASSFGSTYSNQPQHF. Written as DNA, the CDR3 is TGTGCCAGCAGCTTCGGCTCGACCTATAGCAATCAGCCCCAGCATTTT. The V and J genes are TRBV7-9 and TRBJ1-5; D not certain. The CDR3 runs 16 residues. Germline V lookup: CDR1 SEHNR, CDR2 FQNEAQ (reference sequence). V was cut by 3 bases and J by 0 bases, with 12 bases left in between.

This chain links TRBV4-3 with TRBJ1-1; D unresolved. Per the germline V gene, CDR1 is LGHNA and CDR2 is YSLEER. V lost 0 bases and J 1 base, leaving 12 bases between the germline ends. The CDR3 length is 16 residues. The CDR3 is CASSQDSRPGNTEAFF. As DNA, the CDR3 is TGCGCCAGCAGCCAAGATAGTCGGCCGGGGAACACTGAAGCTTTCTTT.

This chain joins TRBV18 and TRBJ2-7, with D unclear. Germline CDR1 and CDR2: KGHSH and LQKENI. The CDR3 runs 12 residues. The germline V and J ends were trimmed by 3 bases and 4 bases, with 7 bases remaining between them. CDR3 residues: CASSPNVYEQYV. The CDR3 DNA reads TGTGCCAGCTCACCGAACGTGTACGAGCAGTACGTC.

This chain links TRBV2 with TRBJ1-2; D is possibly TRBD1 (6 bases). Trimming removed 6 bases at V and 8 bases at J, with 19 bases between. In germline, CDR1 is SNHLY, CDR2 FYNNEI. The CDR3 has 14 amino acids. The DNA for the CDR3 is TGTGCCAGCAGCGAGGGTTGGAGGACAGCAGGCTACACCTTC. It yields the protein CASSEGWRTAGYTF.

This chain links TRBV4-1 with TRBJ2-7, with D unresolved. The CDR3 has 15 amino acids. Between the trimmed V and J ends, which lost 0 bases and 4 bases, there was a span of 13 bases. In germline, CDR1 is MGHRA, CDR2 YSYEKL. For the CDR3, the DNA is TGCGCCAGCAGCCAAGATTTTTCACAGCGTTACGAGCAGTACTTC. It encodes CASSQDFSQRYEQYF.

This sequence joins TRBV4-2 and TRBJ2-7; 8 bases line up with TRBD1. The germline V gene has CDR1 LGHNA and CDR2 YNFKEQ. The junction had 10 bases not matched to a gene; V was cut back by 4 bases and J by 5 bases. The CDR3 has 15 amino acids. Written as DNA, the CDR3 is TGTGCCAGCAGCCTTGCCGGGGGACAGGTCCACGAGCAGTACTTC. Protein sequence: CASSLAGGQVHEQYF.

The V gene is TRBV4-2, the J gene TRBJ2-5; either TRBD1 or TRBD2 may fit D (5 bases each). The germline V gene has CDR1 LGHNA and CDR2 YNFKEQ. The CDR3 has 12 amino acids. The V end lost 4 bases, the J end lost 5 bases, and 8 bases lay between the germline ends. CDR3 amino acids: CASSRWGETQYF. The CDR3 nucleotides read TGTGCCAGCAGCCGGTGGGGGGAGACCCAGTACTTC.

About this clone: The junction does not match germline at one end; this may be a read error. The chain combines TRBV7-9 with TRBJ2-5, with a weak D call TRBD1 (6 bases). Germline-derived CDR1 and CDR2 are SEHNR and FQNEAQ (reference sequence). The CDR3 is made up of 13 amino acids. The CDR3 DNA reads TGTGCCAGCAGCTTAGTGGGACAAGAGGCCCAGTACTTC. This gives the protein CASSLVGQEAQYF.

The rearrangement uses TRBV10-3 and TRBJ2-7; 10 nucleotides agree with TRBD2. CDR3 length: 13 residues. Germline V gene lookup returns CDR1 ENHRY and CDR2 SYGVKD. In nucleotides, the CDR3 is TGTGCTTCTCGGGCTAGCGGGAGTTCCGAGCAGTACGTC. This encodes CASRASGSSEQYV.

Here the CDR3 reads CATAGGGWTDTQYF. The CDR3 coding sequence is TGTGCCACTGCAGGAGGGGGGTGGACAGATACGCAGTATTTT. The chain is built from TRBV7-6 and TRBJ2-3; D possibly uses TRBD1 or TRBD2 (6 bases each). CDR1 SGHVS and CDR2 FNYEAQ come from the germline V gene. Trimming took 10 bases from V and 3 from J, leaving 17 bases between them. CDR3 length equals 14 residues.

This clone was seen a few times. J is TRBJ2-5 and V is TRBV4-3, with 10 bases lining up with TRBD1. CDR3 length: 17 amino acids. J gave up 1 base and V 1 base, and 6 bases lay outside the gene matches. Germline V lookup: CDR1 LGHNA, CDR2 YSLEER. CDR3 residues: CASSQGRGQGIQETQYF. Here the CDR3 DNA reads TGCGCCAGCAGCCAAGGGCGGGGACAGGGGATCCAAGAGACCCAGTACTTC.